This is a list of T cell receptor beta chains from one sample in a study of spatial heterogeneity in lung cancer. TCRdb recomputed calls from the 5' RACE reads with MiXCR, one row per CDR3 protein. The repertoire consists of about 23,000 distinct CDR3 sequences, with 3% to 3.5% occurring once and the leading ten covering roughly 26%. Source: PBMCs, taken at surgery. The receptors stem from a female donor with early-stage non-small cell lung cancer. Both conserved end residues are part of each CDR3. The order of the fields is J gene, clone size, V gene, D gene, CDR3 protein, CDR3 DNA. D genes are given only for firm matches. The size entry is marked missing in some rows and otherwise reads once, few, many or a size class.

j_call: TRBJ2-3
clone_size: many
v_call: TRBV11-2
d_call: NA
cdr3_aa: CASSPLKSGTQYF
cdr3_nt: TGTGCCAGCAGCCCCTTAAAGTCGGGTACGCAGTATTTT

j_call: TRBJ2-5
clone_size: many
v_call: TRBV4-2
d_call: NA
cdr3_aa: CASSQVSGSQETQYF
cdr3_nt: TGTGCCAGCAGCCAAGTCAGTGGCAGTCAAGAGACCCAGTACTTC

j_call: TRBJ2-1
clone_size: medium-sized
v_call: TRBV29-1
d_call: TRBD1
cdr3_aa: CSAGTGRSYNEQFF
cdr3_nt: TGCAGCGCCGGGACAGGGCGTTCCTACAATGAGCAGTTCTTC

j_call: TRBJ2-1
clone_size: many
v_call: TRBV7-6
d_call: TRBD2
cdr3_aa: CASGRGLAGIGEQFF
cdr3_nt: TGTGCCAGCGGGCGGGGACTAGCGGGTATTGGTGAGCAGTTCTTC

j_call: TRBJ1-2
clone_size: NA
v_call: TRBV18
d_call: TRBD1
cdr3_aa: CASQQGSANYGYTF
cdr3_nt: TGTGCCAGCCAACAGGGGTCCGCTAACTATGGCTACACCTTC

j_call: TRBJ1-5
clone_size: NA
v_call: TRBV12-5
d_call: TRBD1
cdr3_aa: CASAYRGHQPQHF
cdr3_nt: TGTGCTAGTGCTTACAGGGGACATCAGCCCCAGCATTTT

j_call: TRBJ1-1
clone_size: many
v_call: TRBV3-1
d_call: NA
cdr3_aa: CASSPQRGTEAFF
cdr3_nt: TGTGCCAGCAGCCCACAGCGAGGAACTGAAGCTTTCTTT

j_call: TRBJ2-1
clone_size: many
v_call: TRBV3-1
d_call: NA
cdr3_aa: CASSPFGTFNEQFF
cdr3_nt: TGTGCCAGCAGCCCCTTTGGGACCTTCAATGAGCAGTTCTTC

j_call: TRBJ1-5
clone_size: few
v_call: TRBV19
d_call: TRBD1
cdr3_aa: CASSWQGDQPQHF
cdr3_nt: TGTGCCAGTAGTTGGCAGGGGGATCAGCCCCAGCATTTT

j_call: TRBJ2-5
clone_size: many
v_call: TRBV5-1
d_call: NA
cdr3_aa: CASSELAKETQYF
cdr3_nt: TGCGCCAGCAGCGAACTGGCGAAAGAGACCCAGTACTTC

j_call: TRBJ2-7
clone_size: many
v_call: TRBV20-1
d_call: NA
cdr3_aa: CSASPPSYEQYF
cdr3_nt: TGCAGTGCTAGCCCTCCCTCCTACGAGCAGTACTTC

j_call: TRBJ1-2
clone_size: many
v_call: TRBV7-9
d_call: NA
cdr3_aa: CASSLDSLGRANYGYTF
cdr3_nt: TGTGCCAGCAGCTTAGACTCCCTTGGCAGGGCGAACTATGGCTACACCTTC

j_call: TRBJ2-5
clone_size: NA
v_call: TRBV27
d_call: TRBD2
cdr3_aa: CASSPLAGARETQYF
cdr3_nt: TGTGCCAGCAGTCCCCTAGCGGGAGCACGAGAGACCCAGTACTTC

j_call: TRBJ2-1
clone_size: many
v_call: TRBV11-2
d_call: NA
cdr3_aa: CASSFALASNEQFF
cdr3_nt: TGTGCCAGCAGCTTTGCTTTGGCTAGCAATGAGCAGTTCTTC

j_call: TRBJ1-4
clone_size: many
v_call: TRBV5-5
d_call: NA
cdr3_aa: CASSPRHIESTNEKLFF
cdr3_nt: TGTGCCAGCAGCCCCCGACACATAGAATCAACTAATGAAAAACTGTTTTTT

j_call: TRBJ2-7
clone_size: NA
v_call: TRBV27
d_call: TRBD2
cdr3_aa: CASSPSGAKYEQYF
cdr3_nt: TGTGCCAGCAGTCCTAGCGGGGCGAAATACGAGCAGTACTTC

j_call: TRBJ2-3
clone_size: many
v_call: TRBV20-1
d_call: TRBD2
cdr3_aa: CSATEGLAGGADTQYF
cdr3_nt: TGCAGTGCTACCGAGGGACTAGCGGGAGGAGCAGATACGCAGTATTTT

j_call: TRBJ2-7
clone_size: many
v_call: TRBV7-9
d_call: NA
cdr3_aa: CASSSTRDLQPYEQYF
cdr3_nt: TGTGCCAGCAGCTCCACCCGGGACTTGCAACCATACGAGCAGTACTTC

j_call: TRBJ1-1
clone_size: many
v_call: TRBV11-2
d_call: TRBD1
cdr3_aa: CASSLDSRGRFTEAFF
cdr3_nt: TGTGCCAGCAGCTTAGATTCAAGGGGGCGGTTCACTGAAGCTTTCTTT

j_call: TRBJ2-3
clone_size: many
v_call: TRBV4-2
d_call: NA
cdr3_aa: CASSQINRGTNRKDADTQYF
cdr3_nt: TGTGCCAGCAGCCAGATAAACCGAGGAACTAATAGGAAAGACGCAGATACGCAGTATTTT

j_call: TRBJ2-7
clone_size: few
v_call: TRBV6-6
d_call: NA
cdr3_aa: CASSYLWRPSYEQYF
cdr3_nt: TGTGCCAGCAGCTACCTCTGGCGGCCCTCCTACGAGCAGTACTTC

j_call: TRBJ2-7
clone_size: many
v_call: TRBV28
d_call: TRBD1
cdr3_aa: CASSPLGPGQGWGDPNYEQYF
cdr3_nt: TGTGCCAGCAGTCCCCTCGGTCCGGGACAGGGCTGGGGTGACCCGAACTACGAGCAGTACTTC

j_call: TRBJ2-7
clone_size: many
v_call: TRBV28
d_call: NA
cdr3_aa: CASSLPYYEQYF
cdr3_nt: TGTGCCAGCAGTTTACCCTACTACGAGCAGTACTTC

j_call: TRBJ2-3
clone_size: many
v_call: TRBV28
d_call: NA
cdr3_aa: CASSSPWDTQYF
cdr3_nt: TGTGCCAGCAGTTCGCCGTGGGATACGCAGTATTTT

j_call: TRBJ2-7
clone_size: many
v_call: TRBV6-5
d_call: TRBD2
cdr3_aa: CASRLAGFGEQYF
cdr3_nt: TGTGCCAGCAGGCTAGCGGGATTTGGCGAGCAGTACTTC

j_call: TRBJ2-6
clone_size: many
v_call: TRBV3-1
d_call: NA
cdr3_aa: CATSYSGANVLTF
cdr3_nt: TGTGCCACCTCTTACTCTGGGGCCAACGTCCTGACTTTC

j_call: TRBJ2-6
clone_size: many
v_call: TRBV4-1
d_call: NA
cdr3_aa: CASSHQLTGPFSGANVLTF
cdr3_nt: TGCGCCAGCAGCCACCAGTTGACAGGCCCCTTCTCTGGGGCCAACGTCCTGACTTTC

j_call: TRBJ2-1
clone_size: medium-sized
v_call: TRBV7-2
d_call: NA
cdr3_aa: CASSLIDITYNEQFF
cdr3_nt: TGTGCCAGCAGCTTAATTGACATAACCTACAATGAGCAGTTCTTC

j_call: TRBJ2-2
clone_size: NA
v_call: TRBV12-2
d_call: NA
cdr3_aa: CASRLVWSPNGGMNTGELFF
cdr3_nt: TGTGCAAGTCGCTTAGTGTGGAGCCCTAACGGCGGGATGAACACCGGGGAGCTGTTTTTT

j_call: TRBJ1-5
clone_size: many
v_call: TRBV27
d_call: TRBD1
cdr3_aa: CASSPGQGSRYSNQPQHF
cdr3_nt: TGTGCCAGCAGCCCGGGACAGGGGTCGAGATATAGCAATCAGCCCCAGCATTTT

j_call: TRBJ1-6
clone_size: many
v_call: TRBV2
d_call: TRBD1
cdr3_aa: CASSKTGVGDSPLHF
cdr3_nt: TGTGCCAGCAGTAAGACAGGGGTCGGAGATTCACCCCTCCACTTT

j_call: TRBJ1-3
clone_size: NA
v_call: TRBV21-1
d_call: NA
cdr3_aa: CASSKALRGFSISGNTIYF
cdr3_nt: TGTGCCAGCAGCAAAGCGCTCCGGGGGTTCTCAATCTCTGGAAACACCATATATTTT

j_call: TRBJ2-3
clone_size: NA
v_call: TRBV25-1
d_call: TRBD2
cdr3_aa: CASSEWGGSTDTQYF
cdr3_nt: TGTGCCAGCAGTGAATGGGGGGGGAGCACAGATACGCAGTATTTT

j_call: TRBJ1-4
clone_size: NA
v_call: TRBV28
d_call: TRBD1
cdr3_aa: CASSLNRGLYEKLFF
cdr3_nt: TGTGCCAGCAGTCTAAACAGGGGGTTGTATGAAAAACTGTTTTTT

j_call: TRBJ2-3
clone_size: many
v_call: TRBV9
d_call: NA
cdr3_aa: CASSVEGLVDTQYF
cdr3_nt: TGTGCCAGCAGCGTAGAGGGTCTCGTTGATACGCAGTATTTT

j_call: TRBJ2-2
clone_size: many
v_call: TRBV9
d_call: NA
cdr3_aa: CASSVDSGPNTGELFF
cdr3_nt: TGTGCCAGCAGCGTAGATAGCGGTCCGAACACCGGGGAGCTGTTTTTT

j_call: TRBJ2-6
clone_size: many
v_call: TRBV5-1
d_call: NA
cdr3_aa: CASSSGDSGANVLTF
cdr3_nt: TGCGCCAGCAGCTCGGGGGACTCTGGGGCCAACGTCCTGACTTTC

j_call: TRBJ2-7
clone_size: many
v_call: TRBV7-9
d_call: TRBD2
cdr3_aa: CASGVAGGPSEQYF
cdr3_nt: TGTGCCAGCGGAGTAGCGGGAGGGCCGAGCGAGCAGTACTTC

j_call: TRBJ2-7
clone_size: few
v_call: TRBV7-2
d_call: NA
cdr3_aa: CASSLLLSLSSYEQYF
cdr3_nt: TGTGCCAGCAGCTTACTTCTAAGTTTAAGCTCCTACGAGCAGTACTTC

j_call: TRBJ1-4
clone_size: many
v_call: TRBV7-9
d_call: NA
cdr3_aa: CASSQESGMANEKLFF
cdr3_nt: TGTGCCAGCAGCCAAGAATCGGGTATGGCTAATGAAAAACTGTTTTTT

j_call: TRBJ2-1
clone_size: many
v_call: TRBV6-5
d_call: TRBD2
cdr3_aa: CASTSGSRYNEQFF
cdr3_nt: TGTGCCAGCACAAGCGGGAGCAGGTACAATGAGCAGTTCTTC

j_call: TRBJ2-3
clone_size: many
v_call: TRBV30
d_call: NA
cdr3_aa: CAWSLSGDTQYF
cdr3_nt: TGTGCCTGGAGTTTGTCCGGAGATACGCAGTATTTT

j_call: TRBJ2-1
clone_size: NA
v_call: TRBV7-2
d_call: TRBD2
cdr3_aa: CASSLTSGRPNEQFF
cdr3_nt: TGTGCCAGCAGCTTAACTAGCGGGAGACCAAATGAGCAGTTCTTC

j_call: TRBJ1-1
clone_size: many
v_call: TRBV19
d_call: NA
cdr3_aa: CASSMQGRTEAFF
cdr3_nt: TGTGCCAGTAGTATGCAGGGGAGGACTGAAGCTTTCTTT

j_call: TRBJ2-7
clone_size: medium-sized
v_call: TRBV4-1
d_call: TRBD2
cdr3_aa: CASSQGLANTYEQYF
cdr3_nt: TGCGCCAGCAGCCAAGGACTAGCGAATACCTACGAGCAGTACTTC

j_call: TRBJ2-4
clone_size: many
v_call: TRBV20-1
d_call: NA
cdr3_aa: CSARRGLSKNIQYF
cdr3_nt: TGCAGTGCTAGGAGGGGGTTGAGCAAAAACATTCAGTACTTC

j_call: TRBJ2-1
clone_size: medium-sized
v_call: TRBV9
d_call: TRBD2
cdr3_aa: CASSATSGSTYNEQFF
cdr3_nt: TGTGCCAGCAGCGCCACTAGCGGGAGCACCTACAATGAGCAGTTCTTC

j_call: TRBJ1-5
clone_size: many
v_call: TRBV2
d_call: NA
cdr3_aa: CASTPGNQPQHF
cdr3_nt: TGTGCCAGCACACCAGGGAATCAGCCCCAGCATTTT

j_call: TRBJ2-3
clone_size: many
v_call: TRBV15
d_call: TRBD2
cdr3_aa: CATSTTGTSGRARTDTQYF
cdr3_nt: TGTGCCACCAGCACAACCGGGACTAGCGGGAGGGCCCGGACAGATACGCAGTATTTT

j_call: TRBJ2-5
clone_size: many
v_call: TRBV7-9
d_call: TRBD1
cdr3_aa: CASSLWGNRDRARETQYF
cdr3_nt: TGTGCCAGCAGCTTATGGGGAAACCGGGACAGGGCCCGAGAGACCCAGTACTTC

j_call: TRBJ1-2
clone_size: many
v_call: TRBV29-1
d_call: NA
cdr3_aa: CSVERTVPYGYTF
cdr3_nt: TGCAGCGTTGAGAGGACGGTGCCCTATGGCTACACCTTC

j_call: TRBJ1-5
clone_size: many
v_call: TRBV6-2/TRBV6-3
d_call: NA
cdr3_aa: CASSTRRARSNQPQHF
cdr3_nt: TGTGCCAGCAGTACACGGAGAGCGCGAAGCAATCAGCCCCAGCATTTT

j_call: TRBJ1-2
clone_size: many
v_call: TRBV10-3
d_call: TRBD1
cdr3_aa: CAISEVRDRVGYTF
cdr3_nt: TGTGCCATCAGTGAGGTGCGGGACAGGGTTGGCTACACCTTC

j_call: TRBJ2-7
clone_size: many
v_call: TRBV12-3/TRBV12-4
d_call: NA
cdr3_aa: CASSLGGLEQYF
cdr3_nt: TGTGCCAGCAGTTTAGGGGGTCTCGAGCAGTACTTC

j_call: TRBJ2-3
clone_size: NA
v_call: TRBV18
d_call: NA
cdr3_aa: CASSSTGDTQYF
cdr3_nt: TGTGCCAGCTCATCCACAGGAGATACGCAGTATTTT

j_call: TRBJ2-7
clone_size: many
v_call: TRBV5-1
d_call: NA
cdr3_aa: CASSPRDGTYEQYF
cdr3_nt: TGCGCCAGCAGCCCTAGGGACGGGACCTACGAGCAGTACTTC